The clone carrying this TCR beta chain was observed at least ten times. This entry comes from a study of low-dose radiotherapy and immunotherapy resistance in tumors. The wider study: The regimen for patients comprised intravenous nivolumab 240 mg every two weeks plus intravenous ipilimumab 1 mg/kg every six weeks. Every day for four cycles from cycle 1 day 1, patients took 300 mg of oral aspirin.

CDR1 and CDR2 from the germline V gene are SGDLS and YYNGEE. CDR3 length: 15 residues. V was pared by 3 bases and J by 3 bases, with 7 bases of the junction left unmatched. Specified time point: after trial treatment. This sample's treatment: LDRT plus nivolumab, ipilimumab, low-dose cyclophosphamide and aspirin (RACIN trial). Nivolumab, ipilimumab, aspirin, low-dose cyclophosphamide and low-dose radiotherapy were given to donors. Primers used for first-strand cDNA, a TRAV- and TRBV-specific set, covered both alpha and beta chains. Using a constant-region primer together with a V-primer adapter, TCRs were subjected to 15 to 20 PCR cycles of amplification. Via MiXCR, TCRdb re-called the reads, giving one row per CDR3 protein. The data hold tens of thousands of distinct CDR3 sequences, with more than 20% observed a single time.

Sequenced here: PBMCs, sampled after low-dose radiotherapy plus immunotherapy. The rearrangement joins TRBV9 to TRBJ2-3, with 7 bases identical to TRBD2. This receptor was identified in a female donor with ovarian cancer. CDR3 in amino acids: CASSASGEGTDTQYF. The CDR3 DNA is TGTGCCAGCAGCGCCTCGGGGGAGGGGACAGATACGCAGTATTTT.